This T cell receptor (beta chain) emerged from a study of monozygotic twins with cystic fibrosis (dated by TCRdb to the early 2020s). Regarding the complete study: About 3 micrograms of fragmented DNA went through around 14 PCR cycles to produce barcoded libraries. To assess genetic influence on V and J gene usage, the study compared TCR beta repertoires within and across 16 monozygotic twin pairs with cystic fibrosis. Ten female and six male twin pairs, aged about 2.0 to 36.4 years (median about 10 years) and mostly children and adolescents, were included in the cohort. Twins were ranked among 1,000 to 1,300 cohort participants for weight-for-height and FEVPerc (FEV1 disease centile) at the day of blood sampling. Data for three of the twin pairs had been reported previously in another context. Study-level results and caveats: V gene usage was most similar to the co-twin in 13 of 16 pairs, and J usage was most similar to the co-twin in 8 of 16 pairs, which suggests genetic constraints. The cohort was small, and no association was found between shared CDR3 numbers and age, concordance or disease severity. Sharing of nucleotide-identical clonotypes was significantly greater within monozygotic CF twin pairs than between unrelated CF individuals (P = 0.000026, Mann-Whitney). Simpson clonality was generally low (median around 0.01), suggesting a naive-dominated repertoire, with higher clonality in the most severely affected patients.

The CDR3 goes from the cysteine to the phenylalanine over 15 residues. This entry keeps only the CDR3 DNA: 45 bases, framed from base 1. The CDR1 and CDR2 encoded by the germline V gene (reference sequence) are SEHNR and FQNEAQ. Clipping removes 1 base from V and 3 bases from J, with 4 as the unmatched junction base count. The twin pairs came from the European Cystic Fibrosis Twin and Sibling Study Cohort, a cohort that recruited patients from 158 CF clinics across 14 European countries. Zygosity and CFTR genotype were verified in-house, with zygosity tested by multiplex PCR of nine short tandem repeat loci. Peripheral blood was taken from each twin, and clinical parameters were recorded on the day of blood sampling. Genomic DNA was isolated from peripheral blood cells with phenol/chloroform and kept in TE buffer at 4 degrees C. TCR beta CDR3 regions were amplified by multiplex PCR with the immunoSEQ immune profiling system according to the manufacturer's instructions. An Illumina NextSeq system was used for sequencing. Per the authors' processing: Sequence data were processed on the immunoSEQ Analyzer platform, and clonality was calculated as the square root of Simpson's index of productive rearrangements. Similarity in V and J usage was quantified by Jensen-Shannon distance, and CDR3 generation probabilities were calculated with OLGA. Shared CDR3 sequences were searched against the immuneACCESS database (August 2020) and VDJdb (December 2020). As stored in TCRdb, this immuneACCESS dataset retains in-frame rearrangements with V and J assigned. A fraction of the clones does not appear; measured against another copy, unresolved V genes explain less than half of the discrepancy, and the remainder lacks a known reason. D and trimming come from the DNA, and the V and J calls and clone size come from that table. Within this sample are more than 11,000 clones, with approximately 90% of them counted one time only. The ten largest clones add up to around 0.8% of the sample.

In its sample, this clone was seen a few times. Its antigen target is currently unknown. Base quality data are lacking; no much larger clone is found one base away. Sequencing was performed on blood. This sequence was found in a boy between 10 and 17 years old with cystic fibrosis. The sequence joins TRBV7-9 to TRBJ1-2; 8 central nucleotides agree with TRBD1. The CDR3 loop reads CASSLEGDRHYGYTF. The nucleotide sequence reads TGTGCCAGCAGCTTAGAGGGGGACAGGCACTATGGCTACACCTTC.